This TCR beta chain was recovered during a study of shared clonotypes between healthy human individuals. Findings and limits, study-wide: Non-shared clonotypes showed lower generation probabilities than clonotypes common to all four donors.

This clone was found a few times. Its target is not known. Samples underwent the assay at deep level. This table comes from immunoSEQ multiplex PCR, and its TCRdb copy is limited to in-frame clones, with some not included. The sample has hundreds of thousands of clones; more than 60% are singletons. V lost 4 bases and J lost 6; bases outside the gene matches: 9. CDR1 is SGHRS, CDR2 YFSETQ, per germline. CDR3 size: 16 residues. Specimen: memory CD4+ T cells sorted from blood. Regarding subset: CD45RA-negative fraction. J is TRBJ2-7 and V is TRBV5-1; 14 positions agree with TRBD2. The origin of this receptor is a man aged 25-45 years in good health. CDR3 nucleotides: TGCGCCAGCAGCGCCGGGACTAGCGGGAGTTCAATCGAGCAGTACTTC. The encoded protein is CASSAGTSGSSIEQYF.